Presented here are 14 T cell receptor beta chains from one specimen sequenced in a study of tissue T cells after allogeneic stem cell transplantation (dated by TCRdb to between 2021 and 2024). Interpreted using the paper, the time point label stands for: recipient (host-origin) PBMCs collected before allo-HCT. Receptor amplification or capture employed the immunoSEQ multiplex PCR assay. TCRdb retrieved this table from immuneACCESS and kept in-frame rearrangements only. Not all clones are present; in checked studies, unresolved V genes account for under half, and no reason is known for the remainder. Here the sample has some 28,000 clones; over 75% occur a single time. Roughly 3.5% of the sample is in the top ten clones. The specimen was blood, collected before transplantation. These TCRs come from a woman between 18 and 50 years old who later had graft-versus-host disease after an allogeneic stem cell transplant.

The CDR3 DNA reads TGTGCCAGCAGCCCGTCCGGCGCGAGCTCCTACAATGAGCAGTTCTTC. Its translation: CASSPSGASSYNEQFF. This chain uses TRBV14 with TRBJ2-1; D remains ambiguous. Trimming removed 4 bases at V and 0 bases at J, with 13 bases between. This CDR3 spans 16 amino acids. Germline CDR1 and CDR2: SGHDN and FVKESK.

The V gene is TRBV3-1 (or the pseudogene TRBV3-2), the J gene TRBJ1-1, with 11 bases fitting TRBD1. The V and J ends lost 4 bases and 5 bases, in that order; junction bases with no gene match: 6. Germline V gene sequence: CDR1 LGHDT, CDR2 YNNKEL (reference sequence). The CDR3 spans 15 residues. The CDR3 region has the DNA TGTGCCAGCAGCCGCGGGACAGGGGGGAATACTGAAGCTTTCTTT. It translates to CASSRGTGGNTEAFF.

This clone was seen once. The chain combines TRBV7-2 with TRBJ2-1, with unresolved D. Trimming pared 1 base from V and 2 bases from J, leaving 9 bases between. This CDR3 is built from 15 residues. Germline CDR1 and CDR2: SGHTA and FQGNSA. The CDR3 is CASSLEWQPYNEQFF. As DNA, the CDR3 is TGTGCCAGCAGCTTAGAGTGGCAGCCCTACAATGAGCAGTTCTTC.

V gene TRBV6-2 or TRBV6-3 combines with J gene TRBJ2-7; D possibly matches TRBD1 or TRBD2 (5 bases each). Germline V CDR1 and CDR2: MNHEY, SVGEGT. Trimming pared 6 bases from V and 3 bases from J, leaving 15 bases between. This CDR3 comprises 14 residues. In DNA form, the CDR3 reads TGTGCCAGCAGCCCTTTGGGGGTTGGCTACGAGCAGTACTTC. The encoded protein is CASSPLGVGYEQYF.

The rearrangement uses TRBV5-1 and TRBJ2-7; TRBD1 might be the D (5 bases). This CDR3 is 17 amino acids long. V shed 0 bases and J shed 4 bases, with 20 bases lying between them. Germline lookup yields CDR1 SGHRS and CDR2 YFSETQ. CDR3 amino acids: CASSLVAGSPSAYEQYF. CDR3 DNA sequence: TGCGCCAGCAGCTTGGTGGCAGGGTCTCCAAGTGCATACGAGCAGTACTTC.

The rearrangement joins TRBV9 to TRBJ1-2; TRBD1 matches 7 bases. CDR1 and CDR2 (germline): SGDLS, YYNGEE. Trimming took 3 bases from V and 3 from J; bases not matched to a gene: 11. The CDR3 is made up of 16 amino acids. In DNA, the CDR3 is TGTGCCAGCAGCGGCGTTGTTAGGGGGCAGGACTATGGCTACACCTTC. Its translation is CASSGVVRGQDYGYTF.

The J gene is TRBJ2-2, the V gene TRBV7-7; D is unresolved. This CDR3 contains 15 residues. Trimming took off 0 bases at V and 3 bases at J, with 8 bases between the two ends. The germline gives CDR1 SSHAT, CDR2 FNYEAQ (reference sequence). In DNA form, the CDR3 reads TGTGCCAGCAGCTTAGCGCCAGGAGACACCGGGGAGCTGTTTTTT. As protein: CASSLAPGDTGELFF.

The chain links TRBV27 to TRBJ1-4; 8 bases match TRBD1. Germline V CDR1 and CDR2: MNHEY, SMNVEV (reference sequence). Germline trimming cut 3 bases from V and 7 bases from J; bases unmatched to any gene: 7. The CDR3 is 15 amino acids. The CDR3 bases are TGTGCCAGCAGTTTCCAGACAGGGGTAATTGAAAAACTGTTTTTT. The encoded protein is CASSFQTGVIEKLFF.

The J gene is TRBJ2-6, the V gene TRBV30; D gene uncertain. Germline V gives CDR1 GTSNPN, CDR2 SVGIG (reference sequence). V was clipped by 3 bases and J by 2 bases, with 17 bases between them. The CDR3 has 17 amino acids. The CDR3 nucleotides read TGTGCCTGGAGGTCGACTGGGGAAAGAACTGGGGCCAACGTCCTGACTTTC. This translates into CAWRSTGERTGANVLTF. Full variable domain (remainder filled in from reference TRBV30 and TRBJ2-6): SQTIHQWPATLVQPVGSPLSLECTVEGTSNPNLYWYRQAAGRGLQLLFYSVGIGQISSEVPQNLSASRPQDRQFILSSKKLLLSDSGFYLCAWRSTGERTGANVLTFGAGSRLTVL.

In nucleotides, the CDR3 is TGCGCCAGCAGCCAAGATCCCTACCAAGAGACCCAGTACTTC. Amino acids: CASSQDPYQETQYF. This chain connects TRBV4-1 to TRBJ2-5; no definite D call. Germline V gene sequence: CDR1 MGHRA, CDR2 YSYEKL. Trimming left V 0 bases short and J 0 bases short, with 5 bases between. The CDR3 runs to 14 residues.

The chain joins TRBV7-2 to TRBJ1-4, with TRBD1 as a possible D gene (5 bases). V was pared by 3 bases and J by 8 bases, with 13 bases between. CDR1 and CDR2 (germline): SGHTA, FQGNSA. CDR3 length: 14 residues. The CDR3 protein is CASSFPGEGEKLFF. CDR3 DNA sequence: TGTGCCAGCAGCTTTCCGGGGGAAGGGGAAAAACTGTTTTTT.

In its sample, this clone was seen once. The CDR3 coding sequence is TGTGCCAGCAGTGAAAGCTATGGCTACACCTTC. It encodes CASSESYGYTF. The genes are TRBV2 and TRBJ1-2; the D is unclear. V dropped 2 bases and J dropped 4 bases, with 2 bases sitting between them. CDR1 SNHLY and CDR2 FYNNEI come from the germline V gene. This CDR3 region has 11 residues.

The rearrangement links TRBV5-1 to TRBJ1-2; no clear D gene. CDR1 is SGHRS and CDR2 is YFSETQ in the germline V gene. The CDR3 runs 12 residues. V was trimmed by 4 bases and J by 3 bases, leaving 7 bases between them. The CDR3 DNA reads as TGCGCCAGCAGCGGTGACCACTATGGCTACACCTTC. Protein: CASSGDHYGYTF.

CDR3 in amino acids: CATSDYNEQFF. The CDR3 bases are TGTGCCACCAGTGACTACAATGAGCAGTTCTTC. The V gene is TRBV24-1, the J gene TRBJ2-1, with D uncertain. The CDR3 covers 11 residues. V was pared by 4 bases and J by 3 bases, with 0 bases between. Germline V gene sequence: CDR1 KGHDR, CDR2 SFDVKD.